The 23 T cell receptor beta chains given below trace back to one sample, sequenced in a study of OX40 agonist ivuxolimab in advanced cancers. Method: immunoSEQ multiplex PCR; TCRdb's copy keeps in-frame clones and lacks some. The table records 67,000 or so clones, roughly 89% of them present only once. The sequences come from CD4+ or CD8+ T cells sorted from blood, collected in a trial of the OX40 agonist ivuxolimab. These TCRs come from an adult with an advanced solid tumor such as melanoma, head and neck, liver or kidney cancer.

Turning to this clone: One end of the junction is discordant with germline, which a read error may explain. Other DNA sequences in this sample translate to the same CDR3. The chain combines TRBV15 with TRBJ2-3, with 14 bases aligning to TRBD2. The CDR3 consists of 20 residues. The germline V gene encodes CDR1 LNHNV and CDR2 YYDKDF (reference sequence). The CDR3 reads CATSRDRHGLAGGRTDTQYF. CDR3 bases: TGTGCCACCAGCAGAGATCGCCACGGACTAGCGGGGGGTCGCACAGATACACAGTATTTT.

This clone was detected only once. The chain combines TRBV6-1 with TRBJ2-1; tentative D call: TRBD2 (5 bases). The V gene's germline CDR1 is MNHNS and CDR2 SASEGT. Deletions cut 6 bases from V and 9 bases from J, with 12 bases between. The CDR3 runs to 12 residues. The CDR3 spells CASSPSLGEQFF. The CDR3 bases are TGTGCCAGCAGCCCTAGCTTGGGTGAGCAGTTCTTC.

The rearrangement uses TRBV23-1 and TRBJ1-3, with D uncertain. TRBV23-1 is flagged as an ORF with uncertain function. The CDR3 loop spans 18 amino acids. V shed 2 bases and J shed 0 bases, with 17 bases lying between them. The DNA for the CDR3 is TGCGCCAGCAGTCAAATGGGCCGACACCCTAGCTCTGGAAACACCATATATTTT. Residues: CASSQMGRHPSSGNTIYF.

This chain uses TRBV2 with TRBJ2-5; no reliable D call. From germline, CDR1 is SNHLY and CDR2 FYNNEI. There are 12 residues in the CDR3. V was trimmed by 6 bases and J by 2 bases, leaving 7 bases between them. In nucleotides, the CDR3 is TGTGCCAGCAGGGCACCACAAGAGACCCAGTACTTC. Encoded protein: CASRAPQETQYF.

The V call is TRBV10-3, the J call TRBJ2-2, with D possibly matching TRBD1 (6 bases). Trimming stripped 10 bases from V and 10 bases from J, with 16 bases between. Germline lookup yields CDR1 ENHRY and CDR2 SYGVKD. The CDR3 sequence is 12 residues long. CDR3 sequence (DNA): TGTGCCAGCACCGGCGCAGGGGTGGAGCTGTTTTTT. Amino acid sequence: CASTGAGVELFF.

The genes are TRBV5-8 and TRBJ2-7; D uncertain. The CDR3 runs to 12 residues. Germline V CDR1 and CDR2: SGHTS, YDEGEE. V lost 2 bases to trimming and J lost 2 bases, with 5 bases between them. This chain's CDR3 is CASSFRAYEQYF. The CDR3 nucleotides are TGTGCCAGCAGCTTTAGGGCCTACGAGCAGTACTTC.

J is TRBJ2-2 and V is TRBV19; no firm D call. V lost 2 bases to trimming and J lost 6 bases, with 16 bases between them. The CDR3 extends over 16 amino acids. Germline V CDR1 and CDR2: LNHDA, SQIVND (reference sequence). CDR3 DNA sequence: TGTGCCAGTAGTATAAGGAACACCCAGGTATCCGGGGAGCTGTTTTTT. Amino acid sequence: CASSIRNTQVSGELFF.

The gene calls are TRBV19 and TRBJ1-5, with TRBD1 matching over 7 bases. CDR1 is LNHDA, CDR2 SQIVND, per germline (reference sequence). After removal of 7 bases from V and 6 bases from J, the junction contained 9 bases not matched to a gene. The length of the CDR3 is 14 residues. Here the CDR3 DNA reads TGTGCCAGTACCAATGACAGGGACGGTCAGCCCCAGCATTTT. Translating gives CASTNDRDGQPQHF.

This clone came up once. The chain combines TRBV25-1 with TRBJ2-3, with 7 bases aligning to TRBD1. This CDR3 spans 15 amino acids. The V segment lost 5 bases and the J segment 1 base; nucleotides outside the gene matches: 6. CDR1 and CDR2 from the germline V gene are MGHDK and SYGVNS. CDR3 bases: TGTGCCAGCAGTTACTGGACAGGTGGCACAGATACGCAGTATTTT. Residues: CASSYWTGGTDTQYF.

The V and J genes are TRBV7-2 and TRBJ2-6; D is possibly TRBD1 (5 bases). Germline CDR1 SGHTA, CDR2 FQGNSA. Between the trimmed V and J ends, which lost 1 base and 2 bases, there was a span of 6 bases. The CDR3 runs to 15 residues. For the CDR3, the DNA is TGTGCCAGCAGCTTAGTAGGGGCTGGGGCCAACGTCCTGACTTTC. It codes for CASSLVGAGANVLTF.

V usage is TRBV5-5 and J usage is TRBJ2-1, with TRBD1 matching 7 bases. The junction had 3 bases not matched to a gene; V was cut back by 0 bases and J by 3 bases. Looked up from germline, CDR1 is SGHKS and CDR2 is YYEKEE (reference sequence). The CDR3 runs 15 residues. The CDR3 sequence is CASSLGGQIYNEQFF. Here the CDR3 DNA reads TGTGCCAGCAGCTTGGGGGGACAGATCTACAATGAGCAGTTCTTC.

The J gene is TRBJ2-1, the V gene TRBV20-1, with D uncertain. Germline-derived CDR1 and CDR2 are DFQATT and SNEGSKA (reference sequence). Trimming stripped 5 bases from V and 6 bases from J, with 8 bases between. The length of the CDR3 is 11 residues. Here the CDR3 DNA reads TGCAGTGCTCATGTCAGCAATGAGCAGTTCTTC. It specifies CSAHVSNEQFF.

This sequence joins TRBV4-1 and TRBJ1-6; maybe TRBD1 (5 bases). V was trimmed by 4 bases and J by 7 bases, leaving 8 bases between them. Germline CDR1 is MGHRA and CDR2 is YSYEKL. The length of the CDR3 is 13 residues. Here the CDR3 reads CASSRGLNSPLHF. The CDR3 DNA follows: TGCGCCAGCAGCCGGGGACTGAATTCACCCCTCCACTTT.

V usage is TRBV5-4 and J usage is TRBJ1-2; 8 nucleotides line up with TRBD1. Trimming removed 0 bases from V and 8 bases from J; junction bases left unmatched: 6. There are 14 residues in the CDR3. Germline CDR1 reads SGHNT; CDR2 reads YYREEE (reference sequence). CDR3 DNA sequence: TGTGCCAGCAGCTTGGTCCAGGGGGCGCCCGGCTACACCTTC. As protein: CASSLVQGAPGYTF.

The rearrangement joins TRBV5-1 to TRBJ2-7, with 9 bases aligning to TRBD1. After removal of 2 bases from V and 4 bases from J, the junction contained 7 bases not matched to a gene. The CDR3 has 15 amino acids. CDR1 and CDR2 from the germline V gene are SGHRS and YFSETQ. CDR3: CASSFSPGQGYEQYF. CDR3 nucleotides: TGCGCCAGCAGCTTCAGCCCGGGACAGGGTTACGAGCAGTACTTC.

This clone was counted once. This chain uses TRBV4-1 with TRBJ1-1; D is undetermined. The V end lost 3 bases, the J end lost 4 bases, and 6 bases lay between the germline ends. The germline gives CDR1 MGHRA, CDR2 YSYEKL. The length of the CDR3 is 12 residues. CDR3 residues: CASSHSLTEAFF. The CDR3 DNA reads as TGCGCCAGCAGCCACAGCCTCACTGAAGCTTTCTTT.

The chain employs TRBV5-6 and TRBJ1-2, with 9 bases identical to TRBD1. With V trimmed by 4 bases and J by 6 bases, 4 bases remained unmatched. There are 13 residues in the CDR3. Germline lookup yields CDR1 SGHDT and CDR2 YYEEEE. The CDR3 loop reads CASSIGTGNGYTF. CDR3 bases: TGTGCCAGCAGCATTGGGACAGGGAATGGCTACACCTTC.

This clone is a singleton in its sample. V usage is TRBV5-1 and J usage is TRBJ1-2, with TRBD1 identical over 7 bases. Germline V CDR1 and CDR2: SGHRS, YFSETQ. The ends lost 4 bases at V and 0 bases at J; junction bases unmatched: 6. CDR3 length: 15 residues. CDR3 sequence reads: CASSPTTGTNYGYTF. The CDR3 DNA reads as TGCGCCAGCAGCCCGACGACAGGGACTAACTATGGCTACACCTTC.

The V and J genes are TRBV30 and TRBJ1-2, with TRBD1 matching 7 bases. The germline V gene has CDR1 GTSNPN and CDR2 SVGIG (reference sequence). This CDR3 contains 14 residues. J was trimmed by 4 bases and V by 2 bases; bases with no gene match: 7. DNA for the CDR3: TGTGCCTGGAGTAGGGGGACAGTGGGCTATGGCTACACCTTC. Its translation is CAWSRGTVGYGYTF.

DNA for the CDR3: TGCGCCAGCAGCTTGGGACAGGGTCGGATGCAGCCCCAGCATTTT. Its protein product is CASSLGQGRMQPQHF. The gene calls are TRBV5-1 and TRBJ1-5; the match to TRBD1 covers 7 bases. The ends lost 0 bases at V and 7 bases at J; junction bases unmatched: 7. Germline CDR1 SGHRS, CDR2 YFSETQ. The CDR3 contains 15 residues. Full variable domain (missing parts from reference TRBV5-1 and TRBJ1-5): KAGVTQTPRYLIKTRGQQVTLSCSPISGHRSVSWYQQTPGQGLQFLFEYFSETQRNKGNFPGRFSGRQFSNSRSEMNVSTLELGDSALYLCASSLGQGRMQPQHFGDGTRLSIL.

The V gene is TRBV6-1, the J gene TRBJ2-3; D is possibly TRBD1 or TRBD2 (7 bases each). CDR3 length equals 15 residues. Deletions cut 1 base from V and 5 bases from J, with 13 bases between. In germline, CDR1 is MNHNS, CDR2 SASEGT. The CDR3 nucleotides are TGTGCCAGCAGTGAAGGGGAGGGGGCGAGAGATACGCAGTATTTT. Translated, it gives CASSEGEGARDTQYF.

This clone was seen a handful of times. The chain links TRBV10-1 to TRBJ2-2; no clear D. The CDR3 is made up of 12 amino acids. The V gene lost 8 bases and the J gene lost 1 base, with 5 bases spanning the gap. Germline values: CDR1 WNHNN, CDR2 SYGVQD (reference sequence). This CDR3 is CASGRNTGELFF. In DNA, the CDR3 is TGCGCCAGCGGTCGGAACACCGGGGAGCTGTTTTTT.

This chain connects TRBV6-1 to TRBJ1-2; D is undetermined. Germline CDR1 is MNHNS and CDR2 is SASEGT. The V end lost 7 bases, the J end lost 3 bases, and 12 bases lay between the germline ends. This CDR3 region has 13 residues. CDR3 sequence (DNA): TGTGCCAGCAACGTGGGCACACACTATGGCTACACCTTC. This sequence encodes CASNVGTHYGYTF.